Below are 6 T cell receptor beta chains sequenced from a single sample in a study of follicular helper T cells after annual influenza vaccination. The time point denotes: 2014-2015 season, pre-vaccination. Here immunoSEQ multiplex PCR was the method, and the copy in TCRdb shows in-frame clones only, minus some. There are some 30,000 clones in the sample; approximately 80% occur only once, and about 1.2% lies in the top ten. The starting material was CXCR5+ CD38- circulating T follicular helper cells from blood, obtained on the day of influenza vaccination. The subset denotes: circulating Tfh, non-naive CD4+CXCR5+PD-1+ (ICOS+CD38+ or ICOS-CD38-). The receptors were gathered from an adult who received the influenza vaccine.

The chain recombines TRBV6-1 with TRBJ1-2; D not certain. Germline V CDR1 and CDR2: MNHNS, SASEGT. V gave up 8 bases and J gave up 4 bases, with 17 bases separating them. The CDR3 extends over 14 amino acids. The CDR3 bases are TGTGCCAGCCAAACGGGAAACACGGTCTATGGCTACACCTTC. Protein: CASQTGNTVYGYTF.

The rearrangement uses TRBV7-9 and TRBJ1-4; 12 nucleotides line up with TRBD1. V was clipped by 5 bases and J by 8 bases; unmatched bases: 3. CDR3 length equals 14 residues. The germline V gene encodes CDR1 SEHNR and CDR2 FQNEAQ (reference sequence). The CDR3 is CASSPGTGGEKLFF. CDR3 DNA: TGTGCCAGCAGCCCGGGGACAGGGGGCGAAAAACTGTTTTTT.

The CDR3 sequence is CASSLSATNEKLFF. CDR3 DNA: TGTGCCAGCAGCCTCTCTGCAACTAATGAAAAACTGTTTTTT. V and J are TRBV7-8 and TRBJ1-4; D ambiguous. Germline V gene data show CDR1 as SGHVS and CDR2 as FQNEAQ. The V end was cut by 5 bases, the J end by 0 bases, with 7 bases between. This CDR3 has 14 amino acids.

The rearrangement uses TRBV6-1 and TRBJ2-5, with 10 bases lining up with TRBD2. CDR1 is MNHNS and CDR2 is SASEGT in the germline V gene. The ends lost 4 bases at V and 0 bases at J; junction bases unmatched: 5. CDR3 length: 16 amino acids. The DNA of the CDR3 is TGTGCCAGCAGTGTTTTAGCGGGGGGCAACCAAGAGACCCAGTACTTC. Its protein is CASSVLAGGNQETQYF.

The rearrangement joins TRBV5-1 to TRBJ2-4; the match to TRBD1 covers 9 bases. With 2 bases clipped from V and 5 bases from J, the junction kept 5 bases outside the gene matches. Germline CDR1 is SGHRS and CDR2 is YFSETQ. There are 15 residues in the CDR3. CDR3 nucleotide sequence: TGCGCCAGCAGCTTAGGACAGGGGAGTGAAAACATTCAGTACTTC. It specifies CASSLGQGSENIQYF.

CDR3 bases: TGCGCCAGCAGTGCAGGGTTAAGCACCGGGGAGCTGTTTTTT. This sequence encodes CASSAGLSTGELFF. V is TRBV5-1 and J is TRBJ2-2; tentatively, D is TRBD1 (5 bases). There are 14 residues in the CDR3. V was pared by 5 bases and J by 4 bases, with 12 bases between. Germline CDR1 SGHRS, CDR2 YFSETQ.